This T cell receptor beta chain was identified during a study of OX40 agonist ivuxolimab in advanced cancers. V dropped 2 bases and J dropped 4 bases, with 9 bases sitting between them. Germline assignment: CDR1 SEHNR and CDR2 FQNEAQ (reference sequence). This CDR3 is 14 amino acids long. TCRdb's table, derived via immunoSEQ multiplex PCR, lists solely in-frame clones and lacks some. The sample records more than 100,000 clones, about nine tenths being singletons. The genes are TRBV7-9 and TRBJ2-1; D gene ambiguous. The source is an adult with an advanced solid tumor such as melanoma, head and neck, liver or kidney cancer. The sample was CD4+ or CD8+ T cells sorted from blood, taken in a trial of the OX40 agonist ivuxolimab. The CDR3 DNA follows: TGTGCCAGCAGCTTAACCCAGAGTTACAATGAGCAGTTCTTC. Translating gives CASSLTQSYNEQFF.